These 20 T cell receptor beta chains came from one sample sequenced in a study of control samples from healthy donors and cancer patients. Profiled with immunoSEQ multiplex PCR; TCRdb holds only in-frame clones, not every one. The table lists approximately 100,000 clones, about nine tenths of them singletons. The sample was blood. The receptors were gathered from a human donor in good health. The donor label of this sample is uncertain.

This clone was seen once. The chain links TRBV6-5 to TRBJ1-4, with 9 bases matching TRBD1. The CDR3 runs to 14 residues. V gave up 2 bases and J gave up 7 bases; unmatched junction bases: 2. CDR1 and CDR2 (germline): MNHEY, SVGAGI. CDR3 residues: CASSYGTGPEKLFF. The CDR3, as DNA: TGTGCCAGCAGTTACGGGACAGGGCCTGAAAAACTGTTTTTT.

This clone was counted a few times. In this CDR3 the conserved last residue, phenylalanine or tryptophan, is missing, so a read error is likely. The limits of the CDR3 on the DNA are not certain, so only TCRdb's listed CDR3 is given. The J gene is TRBJ1-1, the V gene TRBV23-1. TRBV23-1 counts as an open reading frame of uncertain function. Including both end residues, the CDR3 is 9 amino acids long. The CDR3 loop reads CASSQSRAG.

The J gene is TRBJ2-3, the V gene TRBV10-3; D is tentatively TRBD1 or TRBD2 (6 bases each). This CDR3 has 16 residues. Deletions cut 4 bases from V and 0 bases from J, with 14 bases between. Germline V gives CDR1 ENHRY, CDR2 SYGVKD. The chain's CDR3 is CAISGEEGVSTDTQYF. In DNA form, the CDR3 reads TGTGCCATCAGTGGGGAGGAGGGGGTTAGCACAGATACGCAGTATTTT.

The rearrangement joins TRBV12-3 or TRBV12-4 to TRBJ2-1, with 7 bases that match TRBD1. The V segment lost 3 bases and the J segment 9 bases; nucleotides outside the gene matches: 2. The CDR3 is 12 residues long. CDR3 DNA: TGTGCCAGCAGTTTCTCAGGGGGTGAGCAGTTCTTC. It codes for CASSFSGGEQFF.

V usage is TRBV11-2 and J usage is TRBJ2-5; 7 nucleotides line up with TRBD2. The V gene's germline CDR1 is SGHAT and CDR2 FQNNGV. Unmatched junction bases numbered 8, after V lost 3 bases and J lost 4 bases. The CDR3 spans 15 residues. The CDR3 protein is CASSFQTGRLETQYF. CDR3 in DNA: TGTGCCAGCAGCTTCCAGACCGGGAGGCTAGAGACCCAGTACTTC.

Turning to this clone: A read error may account for a junction end that differs from germline. J is TRBJ2-7 and V is TRBV12-3 or TRBV12-4, with 9 bases fitting TRBD2. CDR3 size: 13 residues. The CDR3 loop is CASSSSGGYVQYF. The CDR3, as DNA: TGTGCCAGCAGTTCGAGCGGGGGGTACGTGCAGTACTTC.

This chain connects TRBV19 to TRBJ1-1; no clear D. CDR1 LNHDA and CDR2 SQIVND come from the germline V gene (reference sequence). The CDR3 extends over 12 amino acids. V was trimmed by 5 bases and J by 1 base, leaving 5 bases between them. CDR3 bases: TGTGCCAGTAGTTTGGGGAACACTGAAGCTTTCTTT. Amino acid sequence: CASSLGNTEAFF.

The chain uses TRBV10-2 and TRBJ2-1, with TRBD2 identical over 11 bases. This CDR3 has 14 amino acids. V lost 7 bases, J lost 9 bases, and 8 bases stayed unmatched. From germline, CDR1 is WSHSY and CDR2 SAAADI. CDR3 loop: CASTRVAGGFEQFF. The DNA of the CDR3 is TGCGCCAGCACTAGGGTAGCGGGGGGGTTTGAGCAGTTCTTC.

The rearrangement joins TRBV10-2 to TRBJ2-1; 8 bases match TRBD1. J gave up 9 bases and V 6 bases, and 7 bases lay outside the gene matches. This CDR3 region has 13 residues. CDR1 and CDR2 (germline): WSHSY, SAAADI. CDR3 loop: CASRDSTGVEQFF. Written as DNA, the CDR3 is TGCGCCAGCAGGGACTCGACAGGGGTTGAGCAGTTCTTC.

The table lists this clone with a count of one. One junction end does not reproduce the germline sequence, and a read error may be involved. This chain joins TRBV4-1 and TRBJ2-1, with a weak D call TRBD2 (5 bases). Germline V gene sequence: CDR1 MGHRA, CDR2 YSYEKL. This CDR3 comprises 15 residues. This chain's CDR3 is CASSQGKLANNEQFF. The CDR3 nucleotides are TGCGCCAGCAGTCAAGGGAAGCTAGCTAACAATGAGCAGTTCTTC.

This clone appeared a few times. The CDR3 region is CAWSPPGGEQFF. CDR3 bases: TGTGCCTGGAGTCCCCCGGGGGGTGAGCAGTTCTTC. The chain carries TRBV30 and TRBJ2-1, with 7 positions matching TRBD2. The CDR3 spans 12 residues. Germline V gives CDR1 GTSNPN, CDR2 SVGIG (reference sequence). V was pared by 2 bases and J by 9 bases, with 4 bases of the junction left unmatched.

The rearrangement links TRBV29-1 to TRBJ1-5, with a tentative D call TRBD1 (5 bases). Per germline, CDR1 SQVTM and CDR2 ANQGSEA. This CDR3 comprises 13 residues. The germline V and J ends were trimmed by 4 bases and 3 bases, with 10 bases remaining between them. The CDR3 nucleotides are TGCAGCGTTGGGACACTCGACAATCAGCCCCAGCATTTT. It is translated as CSVGTLDNQPQHF.

V is TRBV14 and J is TRBJ2-5; D is unresolved. The V and J ends lost 0 bases and 5 bases respectively, with 13 bases between them. CDR3 length: 15 amino acids. Germline V gene lookup returns CDR1 SGHDN and CDR2 FVKESK. This CDR3 reads CASSQDWNRRETQYF. The CDR3 nucleotides read TGTGCCAGCAGCCAAGACTGGAATAGAAGGGAGACCCAGTACTTC.

This clone was seen a single time. This chain joins TRBV10-3 and TRBJ2-1; perhaps TRBD2 as D (5 bases). CDR1 and CDR2 (germline): ENHRY, SYGVKD. Trimming pared 8 bases from V and 5 bases from J, leaving 16 bases between. The length of the CDR3 is 14 residues. The CDR3 spells CAIGPIGSNNEQFF. In nucleotides, the CDR3 is TGTGCCATCGGACCCATTGGGAGTAACAATGAGCAGTTCTTC.

This clone appeared once. The chain joins TRBV19 to TRBJ2-5; D gene uncertain. CDR3 size: 14 residues. Per the germline V gene, CDR1 is LNHDA and CDR2 is SQIVND (reference sequence). V was shortened by 1 base and J by 4 bases, with 10 bases between the two germline ends. CDR3 residues: CASSIGGFGETQYF. CDR3 nucleotides: TGTGCCAGTAGTATAGGTGGATTTGGAGAGACCCAGTACTTC.

The genes are TRBV11-3 and TRBJ2-2; TRBD2 might be the D (5 bases). The CDR3 sequence is 15 residues long. The ends were cut back, 5 bases at V and 1 base at J, with 11 bases in the middle. The germline V gene has CDR1 SGHNT and CDR2 YENEEA. The CDR3 is CASSTDGMNTGELFF. The DNA of the CDR3 is TGTGCCAGCAGCACGGACGGGATGAACACCGGGGAGCTGTTTTTT.

The chain employs TRBV13 and TRBJ2-5; TRBD1 aligns across 7 bases. CDR1 is PRHDT and CDR2 is FYEKMQ in the germline V gene (reference sequence). V was pared by 4 bases and J by 4 bases, with 12 bases of the junction left unmatched. The CDR3 has 16 amino acids. CDR3 protein: CASSSLVQGIGETQYF. Here the CDR3 DNA reads TGTGCCAGCAGCTCACTCGTACAGGGGATCGGAGAGACCCAGTACTTC. The whole variable domain, remainder taken from reference TRBV13 and TRBJ2-5, is AAGVIQSPRHLIKEKRETATLKCYPIPRHDTVYWYQQGPGQDPQFLISFYEKMQSDKGSIPDRFSAQQFSDYHSELNMSSLELGDSALYFCASSSLVQGIGETQYFGPGTRLLVL.

The chain carries TRBV7-6 and TRBJ2-5, with 9 bases aligning to TRBD2. The CDR3 has 16 amino acids. In germline, CDR1 is SGHVS, CDR2 FNYEAQ. With 0 bases clipped from V and 5 bases from J, the junction kept 7 bases outside the gene matches. In nucleotides, the CDR3 is TGTGCCAGCAGCTTAGCCCGGCGGGGGGGCTTCGAGACCCAGTACTTC. It codes for CASSLARRGGFETQYF.

The rearrangement uses TRBV29-1 and TRBJ1-3; D not certain. The germline V gene has CDR1 SQVTM and CDR2 ANQGSEA. Trimming removed 4 bases from V and 4 bases from J, with 11 bases in between. The CDR3 is 13 amino acids. In nucleotides, the CDR3 is TGCAGCGTTGTAAATACCCGGGGAAACACCATATATTTT. Its protein product is CSVVNTRGNTIYF.

This clone was counted once. This sequence joins TRBV5-1 and TRBJ2-7, with D tentatively TRBD1 (5 bases). The germline V gene encodes CDR1 SGHRS and CDR2 YFSETQ. The CDR3 runs to 13 residues. Trimming stripped 0 bases from V and 7 bases from J, with 11 bases between. Here the CDR3 DNA reads TGCGCCAGCAGCTTGGGATTCGCAGGGGAGCAGTACTTC. The encoded protein is CASSLGFAGEQYF.